This T cell receptor (beta chain) was sequenced in a study of T-cell reconstitution after alpha-beta-depleted transplantation in children. Points from the study as a whole: After transplant, at about two months, alpha-beta T cells were reportedly derived from several hundred expanded graft clones.

Concerning this clonotype itself: Its specificity is unknown.

Unique molecular identifiers were used to barcode this TCRbeta library. TCRdb itself ran the PCR reads through MiXCR, one entry per CDR3 protein. The sample includes 670,000 or so distinct CDR3 sequences, about 12% of them seen just once. CDR1 and CDR2 (germline): SGHAT, FQNNGV. The CDR3 is made up of 16 amino acids. V was clipped by 7 bases and J by 2 bases, with 17 bases between them. Sequencing used PBMCs, obtained before TCRalphabeta/CD19-depleted stem cell transplant. The rearrangement uses TRBV11-2 and TRBJ2-2, with TRBD1 as a possible D gene (6 bases). The receptor comes from a girl aged 2-10 years with congenital amegakaryocytic thrombocytopenia, due to receive a stem cell transplant. CDR3 sequence (DNA): TGTGCCAGCACCCGGGGCGAGGGGGTAAACACCGGGGAGCTGTTTTTT. Protein product: CASTRGEGVNTGELFF.